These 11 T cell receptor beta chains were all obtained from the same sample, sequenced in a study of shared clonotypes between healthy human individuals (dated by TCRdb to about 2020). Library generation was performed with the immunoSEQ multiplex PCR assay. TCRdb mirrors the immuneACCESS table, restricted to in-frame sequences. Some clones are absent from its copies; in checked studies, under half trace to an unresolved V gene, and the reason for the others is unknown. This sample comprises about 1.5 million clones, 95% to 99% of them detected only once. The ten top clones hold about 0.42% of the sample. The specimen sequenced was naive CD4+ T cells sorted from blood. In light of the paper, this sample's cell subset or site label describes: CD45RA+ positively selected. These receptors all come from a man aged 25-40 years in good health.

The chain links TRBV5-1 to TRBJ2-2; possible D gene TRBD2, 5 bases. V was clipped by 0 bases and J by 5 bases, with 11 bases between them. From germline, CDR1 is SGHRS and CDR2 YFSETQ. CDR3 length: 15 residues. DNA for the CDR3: TGCGCCAGCAGCTTGGTATCCCGAGGGACCGGGGAGCTGTTTTTT. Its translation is CASSLVSRGTGELFF.

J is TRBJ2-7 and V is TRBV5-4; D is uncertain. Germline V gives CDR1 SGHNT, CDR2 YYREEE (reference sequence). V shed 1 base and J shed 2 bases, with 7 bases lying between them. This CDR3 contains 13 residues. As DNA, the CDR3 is TGTGCCAGCAGCTTGAAGGGCCCCTACGAGCAGTACTTC. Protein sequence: CASSLKGPYEQYF.

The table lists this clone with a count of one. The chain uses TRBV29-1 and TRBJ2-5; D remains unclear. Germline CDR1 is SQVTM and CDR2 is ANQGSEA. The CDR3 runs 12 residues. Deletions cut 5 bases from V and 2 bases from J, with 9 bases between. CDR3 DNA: TGCAGCGTTATTGGATTGCAAGAGACCCAGTACTTC. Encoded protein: CSVIGLQETQYF.

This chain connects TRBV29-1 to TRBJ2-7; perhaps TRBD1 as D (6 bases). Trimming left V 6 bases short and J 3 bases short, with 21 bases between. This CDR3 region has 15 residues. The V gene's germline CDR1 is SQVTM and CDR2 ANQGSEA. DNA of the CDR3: TGCAGCGTGGGAATTGGACAGATCCTCGGCTACGAGCAGTACTTC. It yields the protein CSVGIGQILGYEQYF.

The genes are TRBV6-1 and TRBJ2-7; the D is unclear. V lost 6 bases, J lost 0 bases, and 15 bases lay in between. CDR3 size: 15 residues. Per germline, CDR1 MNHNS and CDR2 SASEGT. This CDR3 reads CASRERPPSSYEQYF. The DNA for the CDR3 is TGTGCCAGCAGGGAGAGGCCCCCGAGCTCCTACGAGCAGTACTTC.

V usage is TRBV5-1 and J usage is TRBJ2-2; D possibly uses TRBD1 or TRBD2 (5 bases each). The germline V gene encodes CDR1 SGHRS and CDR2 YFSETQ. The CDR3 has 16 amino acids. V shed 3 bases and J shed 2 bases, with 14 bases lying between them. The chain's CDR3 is CASSSSVGVNTGELFF. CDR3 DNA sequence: TGCGCCAGCAGCTCCTCAGTGGGGGTTAACACCGGGGAGCTGTTTTTT.

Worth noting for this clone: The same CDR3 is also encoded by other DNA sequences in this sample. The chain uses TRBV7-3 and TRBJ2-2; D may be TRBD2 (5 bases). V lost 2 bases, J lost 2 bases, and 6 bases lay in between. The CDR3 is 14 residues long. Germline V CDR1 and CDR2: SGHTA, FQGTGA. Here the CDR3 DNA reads TGTGCCAGCAGCTTAGGGAGTAACACCGGGGAGCTGTTTTTT. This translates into CASSLGSNTGELFF.

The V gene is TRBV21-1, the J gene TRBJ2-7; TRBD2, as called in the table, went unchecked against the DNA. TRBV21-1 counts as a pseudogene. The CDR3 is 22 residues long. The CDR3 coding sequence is TGTGCCAGCAGCAAAATAGACGGAGCCGGGACTAGCGGGTCTTATCCCTCCTACGAGCAGTACTTC. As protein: CASSKIDGAGTSGSYPSYEQYF.

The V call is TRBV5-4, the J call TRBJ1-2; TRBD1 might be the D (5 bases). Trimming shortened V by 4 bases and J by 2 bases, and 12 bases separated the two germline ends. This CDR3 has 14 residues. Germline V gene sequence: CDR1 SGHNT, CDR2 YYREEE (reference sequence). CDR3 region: CASSGRGRNYGYTF. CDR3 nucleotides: TGTGCCAGCAGCGGGCGGGGCAGGAACTATGGCTACACCTTC.

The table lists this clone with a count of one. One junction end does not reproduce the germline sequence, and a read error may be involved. The CDR3 DNA reads TGTGCCAGCAGCCTAATGCCGGGACAGGGGCACTTC. Its translation is CASSLMPGQGHF. V gene TRBV5-6 combines with J gene TRBJ2-7, with 10 bases that match TRBD1. This CDR3 spans 12 amino acids. The germline V gene encodes CDR1 SGHDT and CDR2 YYEEEE.

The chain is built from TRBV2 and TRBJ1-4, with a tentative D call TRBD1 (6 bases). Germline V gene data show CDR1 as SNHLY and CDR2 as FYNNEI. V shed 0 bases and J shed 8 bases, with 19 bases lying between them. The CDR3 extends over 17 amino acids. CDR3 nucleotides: TGTGCCAGCAGTGAAGCGGCACGGGGGGGGCGCCGGGAAAAACTGTTTTTT. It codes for CASSEAARGGRREKLFF.